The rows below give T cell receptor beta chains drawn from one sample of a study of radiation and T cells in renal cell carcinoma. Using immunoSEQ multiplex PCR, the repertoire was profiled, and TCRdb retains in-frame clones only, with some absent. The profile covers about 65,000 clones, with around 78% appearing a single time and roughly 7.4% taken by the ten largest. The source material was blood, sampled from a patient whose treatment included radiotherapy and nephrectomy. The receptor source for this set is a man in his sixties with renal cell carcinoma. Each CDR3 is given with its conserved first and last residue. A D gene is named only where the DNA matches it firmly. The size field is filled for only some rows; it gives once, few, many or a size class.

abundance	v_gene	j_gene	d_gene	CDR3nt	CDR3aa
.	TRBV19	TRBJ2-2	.	TGTGCCAGTACAGAGCGCCAGGGAAACACCGGGGAGCTGTTTTTT	CASTERQGNTGELFF
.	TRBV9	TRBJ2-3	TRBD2	TGTGCCAGCAGCGAGGCCCTCAGCGGGGGGGCCACCCGCACAGATACGCAGTATTTT	CASSEALSGGATRTDTQYF
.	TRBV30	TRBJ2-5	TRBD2	TGTGCCTGGAGTCCCGGGACTAGTAGCGCGGAGACCCAGTACTTC	CAWSPGTSSAETQYF
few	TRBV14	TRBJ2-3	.	TGTGCCAGCAGCCCCCGGGCAGGGAAGACAGATACGCAGTATTTT	CASSPRAGKTDTQYF
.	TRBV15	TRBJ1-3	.	TGTGCCACCAGCAGAGAAGTCCGGGGGCCGACTGGAAACACCATATATTTT	CATSREVRGPTGNTIYF
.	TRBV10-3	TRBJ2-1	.	TGTGCCTCCCAGGGGGGGACCGGGACTCTAGCCCATGAGCAGTTCTTC	CASQGGTGTLAHEQFF
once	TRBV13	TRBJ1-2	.	TGTGCCAGCAGCTTAGGAGGTGTACGGGGTTATGGCTACACCTTC	CASSLGGVRGYGYTF
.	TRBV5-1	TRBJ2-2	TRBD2	TGCGCCAGCAGCTTGGCCGGGACTAGCGGCACCGGGGAGCTGTTTTTT	CASSLAGTSGTGELFF
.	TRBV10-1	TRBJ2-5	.	TGCGCCAGCAGTGAGGGATCGGGGGACCAAGAGACCCAGTACTTC	CASSEGSGDQETQYF
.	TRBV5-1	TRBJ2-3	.	TGCGCCAGCGGCGGCCAAGCGGAAAGCACAGATACGCAGTATTTT	CASGGQAESTDTQYF
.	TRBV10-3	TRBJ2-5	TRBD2	TGTGCCATCAGTGCCGGGACTAGCGGGAGCTACGCTCGGGAGACCCAGTACTTC	CAISAGTSGSYARETQYF